What follows are 31 T cell receptor beta chains derived from one specimen sequenced in a study of neoadjuvant anti-PD-1 for oral cavity cancer. Data came from immunoSEQ multiplex PCR; TCRdb stores just in-frame clones and leaves some out. The table records some 15,000 clones, under 75% of them present only once. Sample time point: after neoadjuvant nivolumab, at surgical resection. Sequenced here: PBMCs, sampled after nivolumab (anti-PD-1) treatment. The source is a person aged 40 to 85 with oral cavity squamous cell carcinoma.

The chain employs TRBV6-6 and TRBJ1-5; D is undetermined. Per the germline V gene, CDR1 is MNHNY and CDR2 is SVGAGI (reference sequence). The V gene lost 5 bases and the J gene lost 3 bases, with 11 bases spanning the gap. The CDR3 sequence is 14 residues long. In nucleotides, the CDR3 is TGTGCCAGCAGTCTCACAAATCCCAATCAGCCCCAGCATTTT. Protein: CASSLTNPNQPQHF.

The V call is TRBV30, the J call TRBJ1-4, with D unresolved. The CDR3 consists of 13 residues. V was pared by 2 bases and J by 7 bases, with 11 bases between. Germline-derived CDR1 and CDR2 are GTSNPN and SVGIG (reference sequence). The chain's CDR3 is CAWSFSLGEKLFF. In DNA form, the CDR3 reads TGTGCCTGGAGTTTTTCGCTAGGTGAAAAACTGTTTTTT.

This clone was seen a few times. The rearrangement uses TRBV11-1 and TRBJ1-6; 7 bases fit TRBD1. This CDR3 contains 14 residues. V lost 1 base, J lost 9 bases, and 3 bases stayed unmatched. CDR1 and CDR2 from the germline V gene are SGHAT and FQDESV (reference sequence). This CDR3 reads CASSLVSGGSPLHF. The CDR3 DNA reads as TGTGCCAGCAGCTTAGTGTCAGGGGGTTCACCCCTCCACTTT.

The chain uses TRBV6-4 and TRBJ2-6; D may correspond to TRBD1 or TRBD2 (5 bases each). With 2 bases removed from V and 1 base from J, the gap between germline ends came to 6 bases. Germline CDR1 is MRHNA and CDR2 is SNTAGT. This CDR3 contains 15 residues. CDR3 coding DNA: TGTGCCAGCAGTGACGGGGGTTCTGGGGCCAACGTCCTGACTTTC. Amino acids: CASSDGGSGANVLTF.

The chain couples TRBV9 to TRBJ1-6; TRBD1 might be the D (6 bases). V gave up 4 bases and J gave up 7 bases, with 24 bases separating them. Germline V lookup: CDR1 SGDLS, CDR2 YYNGEE. This CDR3 contains 18 residues. The CDR3 here is CASSTSRDTGILNSPLHF. For the CDR3, the DNA is TGTGCCAGCAGCACTAGCAGGGACACGGGAATTCTAAATTCACCCCTCCACTTT. Combining the CDR3 with reference TRBV9 and TRBJ1-6 gives the whole variable domain DSGVTQTPKHLITATGQRVTLRCSPRSGDLSVYWYQQSLDQGLQFLIQYYNGEERAKGNILERFSAQQFPDLHSELNLSSLELGDSALYFCASSTSRDTGILNSPLHFGNGTRLTVT.

The rearrangement joins TRBV5-6 to TRBJ1-5; no clear D gene. CDR3 length equals 14 residues. CDR1 is SGHDT, CDR2 YYEEEE, per germline. V was shortened by 3 bases and J by 0 bases, with 7 bases between the two germline ends. Here the CDR3 reads CASSWSPSNQPQHF. As DNA, the CDR3 is TGTGCCAGCAGCTGGAGCCCTAGCAATCAGCCCCAGCATTTT.

The rearrangement uses TRBV7-3 and TRBJ2-3, with D possibly TRBD2 on 6 matching bases. The CDR3 contains 14 residues. V lost 4 bases and J lost 4, with 12 bases in between. Germline assignment: CDR1 SGHTA and CDR2 FQGTGA. The CDR3 here is CASSSTSFADTQYF. The CDR3, as DNA: TGTGCCAGCAGCTCGACTAGTTTCGCAGATACGCAGTATTTT.

This chain uses TRBV6-6 with TRBJ1-2; tentatively, D is TRBD1 (5 bases). V lost 6 bases and J 7 bases, leaving 18 bases between the germline ends. The CDR3 contains 14 residues. Per germline, CDR1 MNHNY and CDR2 SVGAGI (reference sequence). For the CDR3, the DNA is TGTGCCAGCAGAGGGGCCTGGCTCTCGGTTGGCTACACCTTC. Protein product: CASRGAWLSVGYTF.

This chain joins TRBV30 and TRBJ1-6, with no clear D. The ends were cut back, 0 bases at V and 10 bases at J, with 4 bases in the middle. The CDR3 contains 11 residues. CDR1 and CDR2 (germline): GTSNPN, SVGIG (reference sequence). CDR3 protein: CAWSVGSPLHF. The DNA for the CDR3 is TGTGCCTGGAGTGTCGGATCACCCCTCCACTTT. The complete variable domain, with remaining parts taken from reference TRBV30 and TRBJ1-6, reads SQTIHQWPATLVQPVGSPLSLECTVEGTSNPNLYWYRQAAGRGLQLLFYSVGIGQISSEVPQNLSASRPQDRQFILSSKKLLLSDSGFYLCAWSVGSPLHFGNGTRLTVT.

The chain has TRBV29-1 and TRBJ1-2; 12 bases agree with TRBD1. The CDR3 is 15 residues long. Per germline, CDR1 SQVTM and CDR2 ANQGSEA. Trimming at V came to 8 bases and at J to 8 bases, leaving 15 bases not matched to a gene. The DNA of the CDR3 is TGCAGCACAGATGGGGGGACAGGGGGCGCGAGGGGCTACACCTTC. It encodes CSTDGGTGGARGYTF.

The V and J genes are TRBV7-9 and TRBJ2-1; TRBD2 matches 12 bases. J gave up 2 bases and V 4 bases, and 3 bases lay outside the gene matches. This CDR3 region has 16 residues. Germline V CDR1 and CDR2: SEHNR, FQNEAQ (reference sequence). CDR3 residues: CASSSGLAGPYNEQFF. CDR3 bases: TGTGCCAGCAGCTCCGGACTAGCGGGGCCCTACAATGAGCAGTTCTTC.

The chain is built from TRBV6-1 and TRBJ2-7; D may be TRBD2 (5 bases). The germline V gene has CDR1 MNHNS and CDR2 SASEGT. V gave up 1 base and J gave up 1 base, with 11 bases separating them. CDR3 length: 15 residues. CDR3 DNA: TGTGCCAGCAGTGAAGGTAGGACTGGTTCCTACGAGCAGTACTTC. It translates to CASSEGRTGSYEQYF.

This clone was recorded once. The chain links TRBV6-1 to TRBJ2-2; a weak D match, TRBD1 (6 bases). CDR1 and CDR2 (germline): MNHNS, SASEGT. The CDR3 loop spans 14 amino acids. Trimming cost V 8 bases and J 0 bases, with 10 bases left between them. CDR3 in amino acids: CASSGQPNTGELFF. CDR3 nucleotide sequence: TGTGCCAGCTCGGGACAACCGAACACCGGGGAGCTGTTTTTT.

This clone was seen a handful of times. The chain couples TRBV9 to TRBJ2-7; the D is unclear. There are 12 residues in the CDR3. V was clipped by 4 bases and J by 2 bases, with 7 bases between them. Germline-derived CDR1 and CDR2 are SGDLS and YYNGEE. This CDR3 is CASSPRAYEQYF. The CDR3, as DNA: TGTGCCAGCAGCCCCCGGGCCTACGAGCAGTACTTC. Combining the CDR3 with reference TRBV9 and TRBJ2-7 gives the whole variable domain DSGVTQTPKHLITATGQRVTLRCSPRSGDLSVYWYQQSLDQGLQFLIQYYNGEERAKGNILERFSAQQFPDLHSELNLSSLELGDSALYFCASSPRAYEQYFGPGTRLTVT.

The CDR3: CASSFLGGKNTGELFF. The CDR3, as DNA: TGTGCCAGCAGCTTTTTAGGCGGGAAGAACACCGGGGAGCTGTTTTTT. The chain recombines TRBV5-5 with TRBJ2-2; D perhaps matches TRBD2 (6 bases). Germline V gene sequence: CDR1 SGHKS, CDR2 YYEKEE (reference sequence). V dropped 2 bases and J dropped 1 base, with 12 bases sitting between them. The CDR3 is made up of 16 amino acids. Full variable domain (remainder filled in from reference TRBV5-5 and TRBJ2-2): DAGVTQSPTHLIKTRGQQVTLRCSPISGHKSVSWYQQVLGQGPQFIFQYYEKEERGRGNFPDRFSARQFPNYSSELNVNALLLGDSALYLCASSFLGGKNTGELFFGEGSRLTVL.

The CDR3 nucleotides read TGTGCCAGCAGTCCAGGGGGCGGCGAAAAACTGTTTTTT. It codes for CASSPGGGEKLFF. V is TRBV6-1 and J is TRBJ1-4, with TRBD1 matching over 8 bases. This CDR3 region has 13 residues. Germline V gene lookup returns CDR1 MNHNS and CDR2 SASEGT. V lost 5 bases to trimming and J lost 8 bases; unmatched junction nucleotides: 4.

This clone was seen only once. The gene calls are TRBV27 and TRBJ2-2, with 9 nucleotides matching TRBD1. CDR3 length: 16 residues. Trimming at V came to 1 base and at J to 5 bases, leaving 5 bases not matched to a gene. Germline loops: CDR1 MNHEY, CDR2 SMNVEV (reference sequence). The CDR3 sequence is CASSLLGTGRTGELFF. The DNA of the CDR3 is TGTGCCAGCAGTTTATTAGGGACAGGGAGAACCGGGGAGCTGTTTTTT.

This clone appeared a few times. V is TRBV6-5 and J is TRBJ1-2; D not certain. Germline V gene sequence: CDR1 MNHEY, CDR2 SVGAGI. The CDR3 has 16 residues. V was shortened by 0 bases and J by 0 bases, with 11 bases between the two germline ends. In nucleotides, the CDR3 is TGTGCCAGCAGTTACTCGGTCGGCGGAGCTAACTATGGCTACACCTTC. This codes for CASSYSVGGANYGYTF.

The rearrangement links TRBV11-1 to TRBJ1-5; D not certain. The CDR3 has 13 amino acids. Germline V gives CDR1 SGHAT, CDR2 FQDESV (reference sequence). V was trimmed by 5 bases and J by 4 bases, leaving 9 bases between them. Here the CDR3 DNA reads TGTGCCAGCAGCCCGTCAAGAAATCAGCCCCAGCATTTT. Amino acid sequence: CASSPSRNQPQHF.

J is TRBJ1-2 and V is TRBV19; tentatively, D is TRBD1 (5 bases). Between the trimmed V and J ends, which lost 8 bases and 4 bases, there was a span of 20 bases. The CDR3 contains 15 residues. In germline, CDR1 is LNHDA, CDR2 SQIVND (reference sequence). DNA of the CDR3: TGTGCCAGTTTCGAACCCAGGGCAACAATCTATGGCTACACCTTC. Translating gives CASFEPRATIYGYTF.

The chain employs TRBV7-6 and TRBJ2-1; D possibly corresponds to TRBD1 (6 bases). CDR1 and CDR2 (germline): SGHVS, FNYEAQ. CDR3 length: 16 amino acids. V lost 4 bases and J 4 bases, leaving 17 bases between the germline ends. The CDR3 reads CASSSPGTHRYNEQFF. CDR3 nucleotide sequence: TGTGCCAGCAGCTCCCCAGGGACACACCGTTACAATGAGCAGTTCTTC.

The V gene is TRBV19, the J gene TRBJ2-5, with unresolved D. Trimming took off 1 base at V and 1 base at J, with 10 bases between the two ends. The V gene's germline CDR1 is LNHDA and CDR2 SQIVND (reference sequence). This CDR3 has 15 residues. CDR3 bases: TGTGCCAGTAGTATAGCATCAGGCCCCCAAGAGACCCAGTACTTC. It translates to CASSIASGPQETQYF.

This clone has only a few counts. V and J are TRBV11-2 and TRBJ2-7; 10 bases agree with TRBD1. The germline V gene has CDR1 SGHAT and CDR2 FQNNGV. CDR3 length: 16 residues. V dropped 2 bases and J dropped 1; count of bases not matched to a gene: 5. CDR3 sequence reads: CASSLLDRGSSYEQYF. The DNA of the CDR3 is TGTGCCAGCAGCTTACTGGACAGGGGGTCGTCCTACGAGCAGTACTTC.

The chain is built from TRBV10-3 and TRBJ2-2, with D maybe TRBD1 (6 bases). CDR1 is ENHRY and CDR2 is SYGVKD in the germline V gene. The CDR3 loop spans 13 amino acids. V was trimmed by 9 bases and J by 5 bases, leaving 13 bases between them. CDR3 nucleotides: TGTGCCATTCAGGGGTTTGAGACCGGGGAGCTGTTTTTT. Translating gives CAIQGFETGELFF.

This clone occurred once. V is TRBV10-3 and J is TRBJ1-5; D is possibly TRBD1 (5 bases). The CDR3 contains 13 residues. CDR1 and CDR2 from the germline V gene are ENHRY and SYGVKD. The germline V and J ends were trimmed by 6 bases and 4 bases, with 10 bases remaining between them. Here the CDR3 reads CAISGTKNQPQHF. The CDR3, as DNA: TGTGCCATCAGCGGGACCAAAAATCAGCCCCAGCATTTT.

This clone came up a few times. The chain combines TRBV7-3 with TRBJ1-6; D not resolved. CDR3 length: 14 residues. V gave up 5 bases and J gave up 9 bases, with 14 bases separating them. The germline CDR1 and CDR2 sequences are SGHTA and FQGTGA. CDR3 in DNA: TGTGCCAGCAGCCCCGGGCCGGGTGCTTCACCCCTCCACTTT. It codes for CASSPGPGASPLHF.

The chain employs TRBV9 and TRBJ1-1; no firm D call. Germline CDR1 reads SGDLS; CDR2 reads YYNGEE. CDR3 length equals 15 residues. Trimming left V 0 bases short and J 3 bases short, with 12 bases between. The CDR3 sequence is CASSVEDGRDTEAFF. The CDR3 DNA is TGTGCCAGCAGCGTAGAAGACGGCCGAGACACTGAAGCTTTCTTT.

This sequence joins TRBV25-1 and TRBJ2-5; 7 bases are a match to TRBD1. In germline, CDR1 is MGHDK, CDR2 SYGVNS. V lost 1 base and J lost 5; bases outside the gene matches: 7. The CDR3 spans 15 residues. The CDR3 DNA follows: TGTGCCAGCAGTGAATGGAAAGGGGGCTGGGAGACCCAGTACTTC. Residues: CASSEWKGGWETQYF.

This clone has just one count. The chain combines TRBV5-1 with TRBJ1-2, with D perhaps TRBD1 (6 bases). There are 15 residues in the CDR3. Trimming stripped 0 bases from V and 4 bases from J, with 13 bases between. CDR1 and CDR2 from the germline V gene are SGHRS and YFSETQ. The CDR3 here is CASSLVDSLTYGYTF. CDR3 in DNA: TGCGCCAGCAGCTTGGTGGACAGCCTAACCTATGGCTACACCTTC.

The gene calls are TRBV5-1 and TRBJ2-2; D remains unclear. V lost 4 bases, J lost 1 base, and 17 bases lay in between. The CDR3 contains 17 residues. CDR1 is SGHRS, CDR2 YFSETQ, per germline. CDR3 coding DNA: TGCGCCAGCAGCCACCGGGCGCGTAGTAAGAACACCGGGGAGCTGTTTTTT. This sequence encodes CASSHRARSKNTGELFF. The variable domain in full, with the rest retrieved from reference TRBV5-1 and TRBJ2-2, is KAGVTQTPRYLIKTRGQQVTLSCSPISGHRSVSWYQQTPGQGLQFLFEYFSETQRNKGNFPGRFSGRQFSNSRSEMNVSTLELGDSALYLCASSHRARSKNTGELFFGEGSRLTVL.

The rearrangement joins TRBV5-1 to TRBJ2-1; no definite D call. This CDR3 is built from 13 residues. Germline assignment: CDR1 SGHRS and CDR2 YFSETQ. Trimming shortened V by 4 bases and J by 9 bases, and 14 bases separated the two germline ends. CDR3 region: CASSPRMQSEQFF. The CDR3 coding sequence is TGCGCCAGCAGCCCCCGGATGCAATCTGAGCAGTTCTTC.